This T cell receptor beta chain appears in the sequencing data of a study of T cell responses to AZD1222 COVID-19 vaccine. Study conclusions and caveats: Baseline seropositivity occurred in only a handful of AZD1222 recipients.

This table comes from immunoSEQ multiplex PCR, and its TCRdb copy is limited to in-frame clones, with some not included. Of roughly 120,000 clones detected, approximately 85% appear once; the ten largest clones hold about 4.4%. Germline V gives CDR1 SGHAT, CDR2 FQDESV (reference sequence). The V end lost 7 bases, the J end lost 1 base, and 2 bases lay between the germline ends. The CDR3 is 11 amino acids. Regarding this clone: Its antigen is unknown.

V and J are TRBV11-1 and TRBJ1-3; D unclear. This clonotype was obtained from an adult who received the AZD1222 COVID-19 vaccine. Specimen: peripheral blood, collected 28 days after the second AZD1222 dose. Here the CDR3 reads CASTSGNTIYF. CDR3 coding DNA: TGTGCCAGCACATCTGGAAACACCATATATTTT.